These 25 T cell receptor beta chains share one sample of origin, sequenced in a study of graft-versus-host responses after intestinal transplantation. The method was immunoSEQ multiplex PCR; TCRdb's version includes in-frame clones alone and lacks a portion of them. The table lists approximately 49,000 clones, around 90% of them singletons. The antigens these receptors bind are not known. This material consisted of unstimulated CD4+ T cells sorted from spleen or lymph node cells, taken before transplant. All receptors derive from a human donor who was the organ donor for an intestinal transplant.

The rearrangement uses TRBV29-1 and TRBJ2-7; possible D gene TRBD2, 5 bases. Germline CDR1 SQVTM, CDR2 ANQGSEA. The V gene lost 6 bases and the J gene lost 5 bases, with 11 bases spanning the gap. This CDR3 region has 11 residues. The CDR3 DNA sequence: TGCAGCGTAGCGGAATCCAACGAGCAGTACTTC. This gives the protein CSVAESNEQYF.

The genes are TRBV5-6 and TRBJ1-2; maybe TRBD1 (5 bases). This CDR3 comprises 15 residues. Trimming cost V 2 bases and J 0 bases, with 11 bases left between them. In germline, CDR1 is SGHDT, CDR2 YYEEEE. The CDR3, as DNA: TGTGCCAGCAGCTTCAACAGGCTTACTAACTATGGCTACACCTTC. It codes for CASSFNRLTNYGYTF.

The rearrangement links TRBV19 to TRBJ2-1; 9 nucleotides line up with TRBD2. CDR3 length equals 16 residues. V gave up 6 bases and J gave up 2 bases; unmatched junction bases: 8. Germline loops: CDR1 LNHDA, CDR2 SQIVND (reference sequence). This CDR3 is CASRTSGLGAYNEQFF. CDR3 coding DNA: TGTGCCAGTAGGACTAGCGGTCTGGGGGCCTACAATGAGCAGTTCTTC.

The V gene is TRBV15, the J gene TRBJ1-1; TRBD1 is a possible D gene (6 bases). The V and J ends lost 0 bases and 6 bases respectively, with 14 bases between them. The CDR3 extends over 15 amino acids. Looked up from germline, CDR1 is LNHNV and CDR2 is YYDKDF (reference sequence). The CDR3 DNA is TGTGCCACCAGCAGAGATAGCGGGGGGGGCCCTGAAGCTTTCTTT. This codes for CATSRDSGGGPEAFF.

The rearrangement uses TRBV5-1 and TRBJ2-1, with D unresolved. The germline V and J ends were trimmed by 1 base and 0 bases, with 8 bases remaining between them. The CDR3 consists of 15 residues. The germline V gene has CDR1 SGHRS and CDR2 YFSETQ. The CDR3 reads CASSLTYSSYNEQFF. CDR3 DNA sequence: TGCGCCAGCAGCTTGACTTATAGCTCCTACAATGAGCAGTTCTTC.

This clone was found a few times. J is TRBJ1-1 and V is TRBV30; a weak D match, TRBD1 (5 bases). The CDR3 loop spans 12 amino acids. V was pared by 4 bases and J by 1 base, with 7 bases between. Germline CDR1 is GTSNPN and CDR2 is SVGIG (reference sequence). CDR3: CAWIGQNTEAFF. In DNA form, the CDR3 reads TGTGCCTGGATCGGACAGAACACTGAAGCTTTCTTT.

This sequence joins TRBV30 and TRBJ2-7; tentative D call: TRBD2 (5 bases). V lost 3 bases and J lost 6, with 12 bases in between. The CDR3 runs to 12 residues. The germline V gene has CDR1 GTSNPN and CDR2 SVGIG (reference sequence). The CDR3 DNA follows: TGTGCCTGGAGCGCAACTAGAACCGAGCAGTACTTC. This sequence encodes CAWSATRTEQYF.

This clone is a singleton in its sample. This chain connects TRBV28 to TRBJ1-2, with TRBD1 identical over 10 bases. CDR3 length: 17 residues. The germline V gene has CDR1 MDHEN and CDR2 SYDVKM. Trimming took 5 bases from V and 8 from J; bases not matched to a gene: 17. CDR3 nucleotide sequence: TGTGCCAGCAGTCCAACTACCGGGACAGGGGCCCAGAGAGGCTACACCTTC. It translates to CASSPTTGTGAQRGYTF.

The chain employs TRBV5-4 and TRBJ2-3, with a weak D call TRBD1 (6 bases). The germline gives CDR1 SGHNT, CDR2 YYREEE (reference sequence). The CDR3 loop spans 16 amino acids. The V end lost 3 bases, the J end lost 4 bases, and 18 bases lay between the germline ends. CDR3 DNA: TGTGCCAGCAGCTGGCAGCGAAGGGACACCCCAGATACGCAGTATTTT. It codes for CASSWQRRDTPDTQYF.

As for this clone: Mismatch with germline at one junction end may stem from a read error. The V call is TRBV13, the J call TRBJ1-1; 8 positions match TRBD1. The length of the CDR3 is 15 residues. Germline CDR1 and CDR2: PRHDT and FYEKMQ (reference sequence). The CDR3 DNA sequence: TGTGCCAGCAGCTTAACCCCGGGACAGGTGGGTGAAGCTTCCTTT. Translated: CASSLTPGQVGEASF.

The V and J genes are TRBV7-2 and TRBJ2-3; 8 bases agree with TRBD2. The CDR3 extends over 14 amino acids. Germline CDR1 SGHTA, CDR2 FQGNSA. The junction had 3 bases not matched to a gene; V was cut back by 4 bases and J by 3 bases. The CDR3 nucleotides are TGTGCCAGCAGCTACGGGGGGGGGACAGATACGCAGTATTTT. Its translation: CASSYGGGTDTQYF.

The CDR3 nucleotides read TGCGCCAGCAGCTTGGTCGGGACTAGCGGACAAGAGACCCAGTACTTC. It translates to CASSLVGTSGQETQYF. The rearrangement links TRBV5-1 to TRBJ2-5, with 11 bases fitting TRBD2. V was pared by 0 bases and J by 2 bases, with 3 bases of the junction left unmatched. Germline V lookup: CDR1 SGHRS, CDR2 YFSETQ. The CDR3 has 16 residues.

The rearrangement joins TRBV6-5 to TRBJ2-1; 12 bases line up with TRBD2. J gave up 8 bases and V 6 bases, and 5 bases lay outside the gene matches. The CDR3 totals 14 residues. Per germline, CDR1 MNHEY and CDR2 SVGAGI. This CDR3 reads CASRGLAGSYEQFF. The CDR3 DNA follows: TGTGCCAGCAGAGGACTAGCGGGATCCTATGAGCAGTTCTTC.

This CDR3 is CASSFKGEQYF. CDR3 sequence (DNA): TGCGCCAGCAGCTTTAAGGGGGAGCAGTACTTC. This chain joins TRBV5-1 and TRBJ2-7; the D gene is possibly TRBD1 (5 bases). Germline V gene data show CDR1 as SGHRS and CDR2 as YFSETQ. The CDR3 runs to 11 residues. The V end was cut by 2 bases, the J end by 7 bases, with 7 bases between. The full variable domain, in which reference TRBV5-1 and TRBJ2-7 provide the parts outside the CDR3, is KAGVTQTPRYLIKTRGQQVTLSCSPISGHRSVSWYQQTPGQGLQFLFEYFSETQRNKGNFPGRFSGRQFSNSRSEMNVSTLELGDSALYLCASSFKGEQYFGPGTRLTVT.

Here the CDR3 reads CASSLWVIFGNRTTNEQFF. The CDR3 DNA sequence: TGTGCCAGCAGTTTGTGGGTTATTTTCGGGAACCGAACTACAAATGAGCAGTTCTTC. The V and J genes are TRBV28 and TRBJ2-1; D is possibly TRBD2 (5 bases). The CDR3 has 19 amino acids. Germline CDR1 MDHEN, CDR2 SYDVKM. Deletions cut 3 bases from V and 7 bases from J, with 28 bases between.

The chain links TRBV5-1 to TRBJ1-2; D uncertain. The CDR3 is made up of 14 amino acids. V was shortened by 4 bases and J by 5 bases, with 15 bases between the two germline ends. Germline CDR1 reads SGHRS; CDR2 reads YFSETQ. The CDR3, as DNA: TGCGCCAGCAGCCACTCTTCGACGGAGTATGGCTACACCTTC. Amino acid sequence: CASSHSSTEYGYTF.

In DNA form, the CDR3 reads TGCAGCGTTGAAAGGGGGCGCGCTTTCTTT. Translating it yields CSVERGRAFF. This rearrangement joins TRBV29-1 to TRBJ1-1; 7 nucleotides align to TRBD1. Germline V gene sequence: CDR1 SQVTM, CDR2 ANQGSEA. The CDR3 sequence is 10 residues long. V shed 2 bases and J 11 bases; nucleotides not matched to a gene: 2.

The J gene is TRBJ1-1, the V gene TRBV28; 7 nucleotides match TRBD1. The CDR3 spans 17 residues. V trimming: 6 bases; J trimming: 0 bases; junction bases outside the gene matches: 13. CDR1 MDHEN and CDR2 SYDVKM come from the germline V gene. The CDR3 bases are TGTGCCAGCAGAGCCCCCCGGGACAGTGGTATGAACACTGAAGCTTTCTTT. Translating gives CASRAPRDSGMNTEAFF.

The V call is TRBV28, the J call TRBJ1-3; no reliable D call. The CDR3 is 14 residues long. Trimming cost V 7 bases and J 0 bases, with 10 bases left between them. In germline, CDR1 is MDHEN, CDR2 SYDVKM. The CDR3 region is CASNSPRSGNTIYF. DNA for the CDR3: TGTGCCAGCAATTCTCCTCGCTCTGGAAACACCATATATTTT.

J is TRBJ2-1 and V is TRBV29-1; D is possibly TRBD2 (5 bases). V lost 4 bases, J lost 5 bases, and 18 bases lay in between. The CDR3 sequence is 15 residues long. CDR1 and CDR2 (germline): SQVTM, ANQGSEA. CDR3 DNA sequence: TGCAGCGTTGTCTTTTCCCTGACGAGGGACAATGAGCAGTTCTTC. Protein product: CSVVFSLTRDNEQFF.

The chain couples TRBV2 to TRBJ2-7; 8 positions match TRBD1. The CDR3 totals 16 residues. Germline CDR1 is SNHLY and CDR2 is FYNNEI. Germline trimming cut 6 bases from V and 4 bases from J; bases unmatched to any gene: 14. CDR3 bases: TGTGCCAGCAGGAATTCCGGGACAGGACTACAATACGAGCAGTACTTC. Its protein is CASRNSGTGLQYEQYF.

This clone occurred once. The chain uses TRBV18 and TRBJ2-1; TRBD2 agrees at 12 bases. This CDR3 has 17 residues. With V trimmed by 3 bases and J by 1 base, 4 bases remained unmatched. Germline loops: CDR1 KGHSH, CDR2 LQKENI. The CDR3 DNA sequence: TGTGCCAGCTCACCTCCTAGCGGGAGGGGGTCCTACAATGAGCAGTTCTTC. Translating gives CASSPPSGRGSYNEQFF.

V usage is TRBV7-3 and J usage is TRBJ2-7; no reliable D call. The V gene's germline CDR1 is SGHTA and CDR2 FQGTGA. CDR3 length equals 14 residues. The ends were cut back, 8 bases at V and 2 bases at J, with 16 bases in the middle. The CDR3 region is CASASAVGPYEQYF. In DNA form, the CDR3 reads TGTGCCAGCGCCTCGGCGGTTGGTCCCTACGAGCAGTACTTC.

The rearrangement joins TRBV30 to TRBJ1-3; 8 bases are a match to TRBD1. The CDR3 has 14 residues. Per the germline V gene, CDR1 is GTSNPN and CDR2 is SVGIG (reference sequence). The ends lost 6 bases at V and 4 bases at J; junction bases unmatched: 8. The CDR3 spells CACYPRGQGNTIYF. The CDR3 region has the DNA TGTGCCTGTTATCCCAGGGGGCAAGGAAACACCATATATTTT.

The chain is built from TRBV7-2 and TRBJ2-1; the D is unclear. Looked up from germline, CDR1 is SGHTA and CDR2 is FQGNSA. There are 13 residues in the CDR3. Trimming took off 6 bases at V and 8 bases at J, with 14 bases between the two ends. The CDR3 loop reads CASRYPLGHEQFF. Written as DNA, the CDR3 is TGTGCCAGCAGGTATCCCTTGGGCCATGAGCAGTTCTTC.